Detailed here is one TCR beta chain. What it binds is unknown. The entry originates in a study of cytomegalovirus exposure and HLA in healthy donors. Study-level background: Earlier, some 200 million T cells were analyzed, and fewer than 120 million unique TCR beta sequences were found among them. Points from the study as a whole: In an earlier analysis, about 87% or about 30%: the productive usage of most TCR beta V segments. As a later analysis revealed, most CMV-associated TCR beta chains appeared HLA-restricted.

Trimming took 2 bases from V and 1 from J; bases not matched to a gene: 5. Germline V lookup: CDR1 LGHNA, CDR2 YSLEER. The CDR3 covers 15 residues. The PCR had 60 Vbeta and 13 Jbeta primers. TCRdb keeps only in-frame clones here, not all; method: immunoSEQ multiplex PCR. This sample carries 130,000 or so clones, around 80% of them seen once, and the ten largest clones take 5% to 6.5%. The sequencing input was PBMCs. The receptor was isolated from a man aged 30-40 years in good health and CMV-seronegative. The rearrangement links TRBV4-3 to TRBJ2-7, with 7 bases that match TRBD2. The CDR3 bases are TGCGCCAGCAGCCAATTAGTGGGGGGGTCCTACGAGCAGTACTTC. Its translation is CASSQLVGGSYEQYF.